These T cell receptor beta chains were read from a single sample in a study of beta chain features in type 1 diabetes. Using immunoSEQ multiplex PCR, the repertoire was profiled, and TCRdb retains in-frame clones only, with some absent. Here the sample spans 600,000 to 650,000 clones, less than 20% being singletons. Sequenced input: naive CD4+ T cells from blood. The receptors were gathered from a man between 18 and 29 years old in good health. CDR3s include the opening cysteine and the closing phenylalanine or tryptophan. The D gene is left open where the match is weak. The size field is filled for only some rows; it gives once, few, many or a size class.

TRBJ1-5,NA,TRBD1,TRBV5-4,TGTGCCAGCAGCCCGGGACAGGGGAATCAGCCCCAGCATTTT,CASSPGQGNQPQHF
TRBJ1-2,few,NA,TRBV9,TGTGCCAGCAGCTCGAGGGGTAACTATGGCTACACCTTC,CASSSRGNYGYTF
TRBJ2-7,NA,TRBD2,TRBV29-1,TGCAGCGCTTGGGGACTAGCGCGAGTGGAGCAGTACTTC,CSAWGLARVEQYF
TRBJ2-7,NA,NA,TRBV27,TGTGCCAGCAGTTTCAAGGGGCCCAGCTCCTACGAGCAGTACTTC,CASSFKGPSSYEQYF
TRBJ1-3,NA,NA,TRBV28,TGTGCCAGCAGTTTCGGGGGCTATGGAAACACCATATATTTT,CASSFGGYGNTIYF
TRBJ2-3,NA,NA,TRBV5-1,TGCGCCAGCAGCCAGGGAGGCCAGACCACAGATACGCAGTATTTT,CASSQGGQTTDTQYF
TRBJ2-7,NA,NA,TRBV5-1,TGCGCCAGCCGTCCGCGGCCAGACGCCTACGAGCAGTACTTC,CASRPRPDAYEQYF
TRBJ2-7,NA,TRBD2,TRBV23-1,TGCGCCAGCACCCGGGGGGGTATCTACGAGCAGTACTTC,CASTRGGIYEQYF
TRBJ1-6,NA,TRBD1,TRBV4-1,TGCGCCAGCAGCCAAGTGAGGGACAGGGAATCCAATTCACCCCTCCACTTT,CASSQVRDRESNSPLHF
TRBJ2-1,few,NA,TRBV27,TGTGCCAGCAGTCCACCCGGGGCGGTGGGGGGCTCCTACAATGAGCAGTTCTTC,CASSPPGAVGGSYNEQFF
TRBJ2-7,few,TRBD1,TRBV28,TGTGCCAGCAGTGCCGGGGACAGGGTCGGCGAGCAGTACTTC,CASSAGDRVGEQYF
TRBJ2-2,few,NA,TRBV7-3,TGTGCCAGCAGCCCCGGACAGACCAACACCGGGGAGCTGTTTTTT,CASSPGQTNTGELFF
TRBJ1-1,NA,TRBD1,TRBV5-1,TGCGCCAGCAGCTTGGATACAGGGGGCTGGACTGAAGCTTTCTTT,CASSLDTGGWTEAFF
TRBJ1-2,NA,TRBD1,TRBV10-3,TGTGCCATCAGTCGACAGGGGGCAGCCGCGGGCTACACCTTC,CAISRQGAAAGYTF
TRBJ2-7,NA,NA,TRBV28,TGTGCCAGCAGGGGACATAGCTACGAGCAGTACTTC,CASRGHSYEQYF
TRBJ2-1,NA,NA,TRBV4-3,TGCGCCAGCAGCCAAGAAGGCAGGGCCGGTTACAATGAGCAGTTCTTC,CASSQEGRAGYNEQFF
TRBJ1-5,few,NA,TRBV28,TGTGCCAGCAGTTCACCCCCTGCTGCTGCGCATTTT,CASSSPPAAAHF
TRBJ1-2,few,NA,TRBV29-1,TGCAGCGTTGTTCCCACAGGGTATGGCTACACCTTC,CSVVPTGYGYTF
TRBJ2-1,NA,TRBD1,TRBV29-1,TGCAGCGTCCAGACAGGGGGCGGCTACAATGAGCAGTTCTTC,CSVQTGGGYNEQFF
TRBJ2-3,few,NA,TRBV5-6,TGTGCCAGCAGCTACCAAGATACGCAGTATTTT,CASSYQDTQYF
TRBJ1-4,NA,TRBD1,TRBV10-3,TGTGCCATCAGTCCGACAGGGGTGGAAAAACTGTTTTTT,CAISPTGVEKLFF
TRBJ2-1,few,NA,TRBV9,TGTGCCAGCAGCTTCACCGGGACTGACTTCGATGAGCAGTTCTTC,CASSFTGTDFDEQFF
TRBJ2-6,NA,NA,TRBV5-1,TGCGCCAGCAGCTTGTGGCGGGGAACTGGGGCCAACGTCCTGACTTTC,CASSLWRGTGANVLTF
TRBJ2-6,many,NA,TRBV7-9,TGTGCCAGCAGCTTAGGACAGGCCGGGGCCAACGTCCTGACTTTC,CASSLGQAGANVLTF
TRBJ2-7,NA,NA,TRBV11-2,TGTGCCAGCAGCTCCCCCCGGAAGAGCTCCTACGAGCAGTACTTC,CASSSPRKSSYEQYF
TRBJ2-3,few,TRBD1,TRBV28,TGTGCCAGCAGTTTAAGGGGGCAGGGCACAGATACGCAGTATTTT,CASSLRGQGTDTQYF
TRBJ1-1,few,NA,TRBV29-1,TGCAGCGTTGAAAGGCACTTAAACACTGAAGCTTTCTTT,CSVERHLNTEAFF
TRBJ2-7,NA,TRBD2,TRBV14,TGTGCCAGCAGCCAAGCTCCTAGCGGGGGGCCTCACGAGCAGTACTTC,CASSQAPSGGPHEQYF
TRBJ1-5,NA,NA,TRBV9,TGTGCCAGCAGCGCACAGGGTCCTCTAGGTCAGCCCCAGCATTTT,CASSAQGPLGQPQHF
TRBJ1-2,NA,TRBD1,TRBV7-3,TGTGCCAGCAGCTCCGGGACAGGGGCCCACTACACCTTC,CASSSGTGAHYTF
TRBJ1-1,NA,NA,TRBV5-8,TGTGCCAGCAGCGTTCCGATGGGTCCCTTT,CASSVPMGPF
TRBJ2-1,few,NA,TRBV30,TGTGCCTGGAGGGTCGCAAACCGAGACAATGAGCAGTTCTTC,CAWRVANRDNEQFF
TRBJ2-3,few,TRBD2,TRBV5-6,TGTGCCAGCAGCCCTATTAGCGGGGGGGCCGAGCAGTATTTT,CASSPISGGAEQYF
TRBJ1-5,NA,NA,TRBV28,TGTGCCAGCAGTTTATTGGAAGGGTTAAGCCAGCCCCAGCATTTT,CASSLLEGLSQPQHF
TRBJ2-7,NA,NA,TRBV18,TGTGCCAGCTCGCCGAGTTCCTACGAGCAGTACTTC,CASSPSSYEQYF
TRBJ2-3,NA,NA,TRBV9,TGTGCCAGCAGCGTAGAAGGGTCTAGCACAGATACGCAGTATTTT,CASSVEGSSTDTQYF
TRBJ1-2,few,NA,TRBV7-2,TGTGCCAGCACCACCGGACGAGGGGCGTATGGCTACACCTTC,CASTTGRGAYGYTF
TRBJ1-4,NA,NA,TRBV28,TGTGCCAGCAGGCAGGGATTTGAAAAACTGTTTTTT,CASRQGFEKLFF